This T cell receptor (beta chain) was captured in a study of cytomegalovirus exposure and HLA in healthy donors. Primers: 60 Vbeta forward and 13 Jbeta reverse. Here immunoSEQ multiplex PCR was the method, and the copy in TCRdb shows in-frame clones only, minus some. The table includes 130,000 or so clones, roughly 62% detected once. The CDR3 loop spans 15 amino acids. In germline, CDR1 is GTSNPN, CDR2 SVGIG (reference sequence). Trimming stripped 0 bases from V and 5 bases from J, with 14 bases between. Turning to this clone: The antigen is undetermined.

Study findings and constraints: Clonal expansion, a later analysis showed, was greater in HLA-associated TCR beta chains than in equally common others. Researchers catalogued approximately 160 TCR beta chains as cytomegalovirus-associated. Previously analyzed data showed that most TCR beta V segments were productive at a frequency of about 87% or about 30%.

At sampling all donors were nominally healthy, likely with unrecorded immune exposures. Sequenced material: PBMCs. This chain uses TRBV30 with TRBJ1-3, with a possible D match to TRBD1 (5 bases). The TCR was taken from a male donor in good health and CMV-seronegative. The CDR3 DNA follows: TGTGCCTGGAGTGTACCTCGGGGGGGACGAAACACCATATATTTT. It yields the protein CAWSVPRGGRNTIYF.